Listed below are T cell receptor beta chains from one sample, sequenced in a study of OX40 agonist ivuxolimab in advanced cancers. TCRdb's table, derived via immunoSEQ multiplex PCR, lists solely in-frame clones and lacks some. The data show about 45,000 clones, roughly 93% seen once. This sample comprised CD4+ or CD8+ T cells sorted from blood, obtained in a trial of the OX40 agonist ivuxolimab. All receptors derive from an adult with an advanced solid tumor such as melanoma, head and neck, liver or kidney cancer. CDR3s include the opening cysteine and the closing phenylalanine or tryptophan. D genes are given only for firm matches. Clone sizes are given selectively: once, few, many, or a class where the clone is expanded.

cdr3_aa: CASSVTPLEGQYF
cdr3_nt: TGTGCCAGCAGCGTAACCCCCCTGGAGGGGCAGTACTTC
d_call: NA
j_call: TRBJ2-7
clone_size: NA
v_call: TRBV9

cdr3_aa: CASSTGFSGANVLTF
cdr3_nt: TGTGCCAGCAGCACAGGATTCTCTGGGGCCAACGTCCTGACTTTC
d_call: NA
j_call: TRBJ2-6
clone_size: NA
v_call: TRBV2

cdr3_aa: CASSLGTNYNEQFF
cdr3_nt: TGTGCCAGCAGCTTGGGGACTAACTACAATGAGCAGTTCTTC
d_call: NA
j_call: TRBJ2-1
clone_size: NA
v_call: TRBV5-8

cdr3_aa: CASSLGYRPGSGLSYGYTF
cdr3_nt: TGTGCCAGCAGCTTAGGGTACCGTCCAGGGTCCGGACTATCCTATGGCTACACCTTC
d_call: NA
j_call: TRBJ1-2
clone_size: NA
v_call: TRBV11-2

cdr3_aa: CASSPGLPYEQYF
cdr3_nt: TGTGCCAGCAGCCCGGGGTTACCCTACGAGCAGTACTTC
d_call: NA
j_call: TRBJ2-7
clone_size: NA
v_call: TRBV9

cdr3_aa: CASRIGAWVDEQYF
cdr3_nt: TGTGCCAGCAGAATCGGCGCCTGGGTGGACGAGCAGTACTTC
d_call: NA
j_call: TRBJ2-7
clone_size: once
v_call: TRBV2

cdr3_aa: CASSEVTSGTGYEQFF
cdr3_nt: TGCGCCAGCAGTGAGGTCACTAGCGGGACTGGTTATGAGCAGTTCTTC
d_call: TRBD2
j_call: TRBJ2-1
clone_size: NA
v_call: TRBV10-1

cdr3_aa: CASSPRTDLTGELFF
cdr3_nt: TGTGCCAGCTCACCTCGGACCGACCTCACCGGGGAGCTGTTTTTT
d_call: NA
j_call: TRBJ2-2
clone_size: NA
v_call: TRBV18

cdr3_aa: CASSYSGTLSNTEAFF
cdr3_nt: TGTGCCAGCAGTTACTCAGGGACGCTTTCGAACACTGAAGCTTTCTTT
d_call: NA
j_call: TRBJ1-1
clone_size: NA
v_call: TRBV6-5

cdr3_aa: CASSGKDSGNTIYF
cdr3_nt: TGTGCCAGCAGCGGAAAGGACTCTGGAAACACCATATATTTT
d_call: NA
j_call: TRBJ1-3
clone_size: NA
v_call: TRBV9

cdr3_aa: CASSPGTSGYEQYF
cdr3_nt: TGTGCCAGCAGCCCAGGGACTAGCGGCTACGAGCAGTACTTC
d_call: TRBD2
j_call: TRBJ2-7
clone_size: NA
v_call: TRBV7-2

cdr3_aa: CASSSSIDTQYF
cdr3_nt: TGTGCCAGCAGCTCTTCAATAGATACGCAGTATTTT
d_call: NA
j_call: TRBJ2-3
clone_size: NA
v_call: TRBV13

cdr3_aa: CASSFATGTVSYTF
cdr3_nt: TGCGCCAGCAGCTTTGCGACAGGGACGGTGAGCTACACCTTC
d_call: TRBD1
j_call: TRBJ1-2
clone_size: NA
v_call: TRBV5-1

cdr3_aa: CASSLTSSGETQYF
cdr3_nt: TGTGCCAGCAGCTTAACCTCAAGTGGGGAGACCCAGTACTTC
d_call: NA
j_call: TRBJ2-5
clone_size: NA
v_call: TRBV7-2

cdr3_aa: CASSLVQETQYF
cdr3_nt: TGTGCCAGCAGCTTAGTACAAGAGACCCAGTACTTC
d_call: NA
j_call: TRBJ2-5
clone_size: NA
v_call: TRBV7-2

cdr3_aa: CSVAYSGTPYNEQFF
cdr3_nt: TGCAGCGTTGCCTACTCCGGGACACCATACAATGAGCAGTTCTTC
d_call: NA
j_call: TRBJ2-1
clone_size: NA
v_call: TRBV29-1

cdr3_aa: CATTRLGTQETQYF
cdr3_nt: TGTGCCACCACCCGGCTGGGGACGCAAGAGACCCAGTACTTC
d_call: NA
j_call: TRBJ2-5
clone_size: NA
v_call: TRBV7-2

cdr3_aa: CASSYSGGFYGYTF
cdr3_nt: TGTGCCAGCAGTTATTCAGGGGGGTTCTATGGCTACACCTTC
d_call: TRBD1
j_call: TRBJ1-2
clone_size: NA
v_call: TRBV27

cdr3_aa: CASSPLTGAHYGYTF
cdr3_nt: TGTGCCAGTAGCCCCCTTACAGGGGCGCACTATGGCTACACCTTC
d_call: TRBD1
j_call: TRBJ1-2
clone_size: NA
v_call: TRBV19

cdr3_aa: CASSPLDSIQETQYF
cdr3_nt: TGTGCCAGCAGCCCACTTGACAGCATACAAGAGACCCAGTACTTC
d_call: NA
j_call: TRBJ2-5
clone_size: NA
v_call: TRBV14

cdr3_aa: CAWSVMGQGDEQYF
cdr3_nt: TGTGCCTGGAGTGTAATGGGACAGGGTGACGAGCAGTACTTC
d_call: TRBD1
j_call: TRBJ2-7
clone_size: NA
v_call: TRBV30

cdr3_aa: CASRGREVSFEQYF
cdr3_nt: TGTGCCAGCCGGGGGCGGGAAGTTTCTTTCGAGCAGTACTTC
d_call: NA
j_call: TRBJ2-7
clone_size: NA
v_call: TRBV28

cdr3_aa: CASSGLSSGNTIYF
cdr3_nt: TGTGCCAGCAGCGGACTTTCCTCTGGAAACACCATATATTTT
d_call: NA
j_call: TRBJ1-3
clone_size: NA
v_call: TRBV2

cdr3_aa: CASSGSGQRGRPQHF
cdr3_nt: TGTGCCAGCAGCGGGTCTGGACAGAGGGGTAGGCCCCAGCATTTT
d_call: NA
j_call: TRBJ1-5
clone_size: NA
v_call: TRBV2

cdr3_aa: CASSDRNEQFF
cdr3_nt: TGTGCCAGCAGTGACAGGAATGAGCAGTTCTTC
d_call: NA
j_call: TRBJ2-1
clone_size: NA
v_call: TRBV27

cdr3_aa: CASSPTEQAYEQYF
cdr3_nt: TGTGCCAGCAGCCCCACCGAGCAGGCCTACGAGCAGTACTTC
d_call: NA
j_call: TRBJ2-7
clone_size: NA
v_call: TRBV7-9

cdr3_aa: CASSLGHGNTIYF
cdr3_nt: TGTGCCAGCAGCCTAGGCCACGGAAACACCATATATTTT
d_call: NA
j_call: TRBJ1-3
clone_size: NA
v_call: TRBV7-9

cdr3_aa: CASSPGQIGGYTF
cdr3_nt: TGTGCCAGTAGTCCGGGACAAATAGGTGGCTACACCTTC
d_call: NA
j_call: TRBJ1-2
clone_size: NA
v_call: TRBV19

cdr3_aa: CASSQQPGQGADEQYF
cdr3_nt: TGCGCCAGCAGCCAACAGCCGGGACAGGGTGCCGACGAGCAGTACTTC
d_call: TRBD1
j_call: TRBJ2-7
clone_size: NA
v_call: TRBV4-1

cdr3_aa: CASSGTARVNTEAFF
cdr3_nt: TGTGCCAGCAGTGGGACAGCTAGGGTGAACACTGAAGCTTTCTTT
d_call: TRBD1
j_call: TRBJ1-1
clone_size: NA
v_call: TRBV27

cdr3_aa: CATIRDRDTGELFF
cdr3_nt: TGTGCCACGATCCGGGACAGGGACACCGGGGAGCTGTTTTTT
d_call: TRBD1
j_call: TRBJ2-2
clone_size: NA
v_call: TRBV15

cdr3_aa: CASSDRLAGGPDTQYF
cdr3_nt: TGTGCCAGCTCGGATAGACTAGCGGGGGGGCCAGATACGCAGTATTTT
d_call: TRBD2
j_call: TRBJ2-3
clone_size: NA
v_call: TRBV18

cdr3_aa: CASSPTGLYAEAFF
cdr3_nt: TGTGCCAGCAGCCCGACAGGGCTATATGCTGAAGCTTTCTTT
d_call: TRBD1
j_call: TRBJ1-1
clone_size: NA
v_call: TRBV7-9